In this sample, the clone carrying this T cell receptor (beta chain) turned up a few times. Its antigen is still unknown. The data belong to a study of response to subunit inactivated influenza vaccine. The study's findings and limits: T cells newly recruited by each seasonal influenza vaccination are few, the authors suggested.

In TCRdb, the RT-PCR reads were re-called with MiXCR into one record per CDR3 protein. Here the sample spans 170,000 or so distinct CDR3 sequences, over 8.5% being singletons. The CDR3 extends over 15 amino acids. J gave up 2 bases and V 0 bases, and 3 bases lay outside the gene matches. This specimen was CD8+ T cells sorted from PBMCs, taken about 23 months after vaccination. This receptor was taken from a man between 45 and 75 years old who received an inactivated influenza vaccine. The rearrangement links TRBV12-3 or TRBV12-4 to TRBJ2-7; 8 positions agree with TRBD2. The CDR3 spells CASSLAAGGAYEQYF. The CDR3 DNA reads TGTGCCAGCAGTTTAGCGGCGGGAGGCGCCTACGAGCAGTACTTC.